This TCR beta chain was retrieved from a study of blood T cell repertoires in COVID-19. Study in general: Some COVID-19 samples were acute and others convalescent; all came from the United States, Italy and Spain. T cells, B-cell-depleted T cells, or PBMCs supplied cDNA or gDNA.

The CDR3 has 12 amino acids. Germline-derived CDR1 and CDR2 are KGHDR and SFDVKD. V dropped 5 bases and J dropped 5 bases, with 5 bases sitting between them. As processed by the authors: Reference gene primer amplification gave nucleated cell count estimates. Clones were read by immunoSEQ multiplex PCR, and TCRdb kept only the in-frame ones, dropping some. The V and J calls and clone size were taken over from that table, and D and trimming were inferred from the DNA. The table includes roughly 49,000 clones, approximately 70% detected once. The receptor comes from a woman in her seventies with acute or convalescent COVID-19. The chain couples TRBV24-1 to TRBJ2-2; D is perhaps TRBD2 (5 bases). Source material: peripheral blood. As DNA, the CDR3 is TGTGCCACCAGTGGAGGGACCGGGGAGCTGTTTTTT. Translation gives CATSGGTGELFF.